Listed below are T cell receptor beta chains from one sample, sequenced in a study of cytomegalovirus exposure and HLA in healthy donors. Profiled with immunoSEQ multiplex PCR; TCRdb holds only in-frame clones, not every one. The sample has 130,000 or so clones, roughly three fifths seen once. Sequencing used PBMCs. Receptor source: a woman aged 35 to 49 in good health and CMV-seronegative. Each CDR3 is given with its conserved first and last residue.

TRBJ1-5,TRBV7-2,CASSLQGQPQHF
TRBJ1-3,TRBV30,CAVRGSGNTIYF
TRBJ1-6,TRBV4-2,CASSQDPQTSRAYNSPLHF
TRBJ2-7,TRBV4-2,CASSLSGAGKNYEQYF
TRBJ2-7,TRBV4-1,CASSRPAGRPDSYEQYF
TRBJ2-5,TRBV18,CASSPGSGGARETQYF
TRBJ1-6,TRBV10-3,CAANQGIQGISPLHF
TRBJ2-1,TRBV6-5,CASSYSSGGYNEQFF
TRBJ2-7,TRBV5-6,CASSFGQGSYEQYF
-,TRBV6-5,CASRRTATSYEQYF
TRBJ1-4,TRBV29-1,CSAGSATNEKLFF
TRBJ2-2,TRBV2,CASKEGAQAGELFF
TRBJ1-1,TRBV15,CATSRTGQGEAFF
TRBJ2-3,TRBV7-2,CASSPGGSLTDTQYF
TRBJ2-5,TRBV10-1,CASSERGAGTQYF
TRBJ1-1,TRBV7-9,CASSTTGWGTEAFF
TRBJ1-1,TRBV7-8,CASSLGRMNTEAFF
TRBJ2-2,TRBV5-1,CASSLDSLHTGELFF
TRBJ1-5,TRBV6-5,CASSYGAAGNQPQHF